This T cell receptor (beta chain) was obtained from a study of blood T cell repertoires in COVID-19. Turning to the study itself: Samples representing acute and convalescent COVID-19 were sourced from the United States, Italy and Spain.

Produced via immunoSEQ multiplex PCR; TCRdb's table is partial and in-frame only. The sample yields roughly 38,000 clones, approximately 89% seen once. Trimming removed 5 bases from V and 8 bases from J; junction bases left unmatched: 18. This CDR3 is 16 amino acids long. Germline CDR1 and CDR2: SGDLS and YYNGEE. The chain has TRBV9 and TRBJ1-2; 7 positions match TRBD1. The sample taken for sequencing was peripheral blood. The origin of this receptor is a woman in her 70s with acute or convalescent COVID-19. CDR3 DNA sequence: TGTGCCAGCAGAAACGCCAGGGGGTACCCGCGAGGCGGCTACACCTTC. The encoded protein is CASRNARGYPRGGYTF.